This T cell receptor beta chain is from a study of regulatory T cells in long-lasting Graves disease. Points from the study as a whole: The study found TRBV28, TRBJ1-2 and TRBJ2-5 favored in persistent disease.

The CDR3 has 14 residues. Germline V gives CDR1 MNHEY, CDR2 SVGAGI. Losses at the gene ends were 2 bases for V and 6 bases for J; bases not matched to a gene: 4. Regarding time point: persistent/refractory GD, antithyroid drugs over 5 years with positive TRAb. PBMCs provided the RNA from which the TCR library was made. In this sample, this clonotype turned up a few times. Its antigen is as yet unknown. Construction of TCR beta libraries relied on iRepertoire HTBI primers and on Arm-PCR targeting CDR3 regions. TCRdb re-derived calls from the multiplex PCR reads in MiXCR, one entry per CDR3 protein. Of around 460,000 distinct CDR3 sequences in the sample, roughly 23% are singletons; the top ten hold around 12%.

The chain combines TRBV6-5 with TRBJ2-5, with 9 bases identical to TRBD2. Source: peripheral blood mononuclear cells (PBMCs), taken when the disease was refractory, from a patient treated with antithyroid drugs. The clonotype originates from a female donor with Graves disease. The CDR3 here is CASSYLAGLQTQYF. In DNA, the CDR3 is TGTGCCAGCAGTTACCTAGCGGGGTTACAGACCCAGTACTTC.